This TCR beta chain is drawn from a study of T cells in Graves' hyperthyroidism and ophthalmopathy. Trimming took 11 bases from V and 2 from J; bases not matched to a gene: 3. In germline, CDR1 is ENHRY, CDR2 SYGVKD. The CDR3 is made up of 12 amino acids. Amplification of TCR beta CDR3 regions used RNA as the template. The study used the HTBI primer set for a first-round RT-PCR of the TCR CDR3. TCRdb redid the calling of the multiplex PCR reads with MiXCR, one entry per CDR3 protein. The sample contains roughly 510,000 distinct CDR3 sequences, approximately 48% of which appear only once. The V and J genes are TRBV10-3 and TRBJ2-7, with TRBD2 identical over 10 bases. This clonotype was sampled from an adult woman with Graves' disease, either hyperthyroidism or ophthalmopathy (not recorded which). The sequenced sample was peripheral blood or thyroid tissue (not recorded which). CDR3 nucleotides: TGTGCCCTAGCGGGAGTGACCTACGAGCAGTACTTC. Translating gives CALAGVTYEQYF.